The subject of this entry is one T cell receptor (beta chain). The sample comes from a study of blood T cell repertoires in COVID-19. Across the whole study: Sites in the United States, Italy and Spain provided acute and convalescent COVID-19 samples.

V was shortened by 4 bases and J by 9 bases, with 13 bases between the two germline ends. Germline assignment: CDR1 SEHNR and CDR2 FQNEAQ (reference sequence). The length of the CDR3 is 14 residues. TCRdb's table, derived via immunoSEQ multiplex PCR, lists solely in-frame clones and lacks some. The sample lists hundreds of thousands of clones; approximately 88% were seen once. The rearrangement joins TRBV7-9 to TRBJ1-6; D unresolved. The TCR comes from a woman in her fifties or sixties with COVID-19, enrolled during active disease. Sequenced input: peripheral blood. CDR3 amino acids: CASSWGGSGSPLHF. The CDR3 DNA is TGTGCCAGCAGCTGGGGAGGTTCAGGTTCACCCCTCCACTTT.